The rows below give T cell receptor beta chains drawn from one sample of a study of blood T cell repertoires in COVID-19. The table came from immunoSEQ multiplex PCR; TCRdb's copy has only in-frame clones and leaves some out. This sample has approximately 140,000 clones, with about four fifths found just once. Material for sequencing was PBMCs or T cells enriched from blood (not recorded which). These TCRs come from a woman between 50 and 59 years old with acute COVID-19. Both conserved end residues are part of each CDR3. A D gene is named only where the DNA matches it firmly. Size is omitted from some rows. Given values are once, few, many or a class for expanded clones.

clone_size: once
j_call: TRBJ1-1
v_call: TRBV18
d_call: .
cdr3_nt: TGTGCCAGCTCACCACCGAAGGAGGAAACGACTTTCTTT
cdr3_aa: CASSPPKEETTFF

clone_size: .
j_call: TRBJ1-1
v_call: TRBV11-1
d_call: .
cdr3_nt: TGTGCCAGCACCCGCGGGGGTCAGGGGAACACTGAAGCTTTCTTT
cdr3_aa: CASTRGGQGNTEAFF

clone_size: .
j_call: TRBJ2-7
v_call: TRBV4-2
d_call: .
cdr3_nt: TGTGCCAGCAGCCCCGGCTACGAGCAGTACTTC
cdr3_aa: CASSPGYEQYF

clone_size: .
j_call: TRBJ2-1
v_call: TRBV7-9
d_call: .
cdr3_nt: TGTGCCAGCAGCCCTCTATCACCTGTGAGGTCCTACAATGAGCAGTTCTTC
cdr3_aa: CASSPLSPVRSYNEQFF

clone_size: .
j_call: TRBJ2-7
v_call: TRBV7-9
d_call: TRBD2
cdr3_nt: TGTGCCAGCAGCTTGGGGCCCATAGCGGGTCCTTCCTACGAGCAGTACTTC
cdr3_aa: CASSLGPIAGPSYEQYF

clone_size: .
j_call: TRBJ1-1
v_call: TRBV2
d_call: TRBD1
cdr3_nt: TGTGCCAGCAGTGCCCAGACAGGGGGGGAGAACACTGAAGCTTTCTTT
cdr3_aa: CASSAQTGGENTEAFF

clone_size: .
j_call: TRBJ2-1
v_call: TRBV5-1
d_call: .
cdr3_nt: TGCGCCAGCAGCCCGACTCTCCTGGGCTACAATGAGCAGTTCTTC
cdr3_aa: CASSPTLLGYNEQFF

clone_size: .
j_call: TRBJ2-4
v_call: TRBV3-1/TRBV3-2
d_call: TRBD2
cdr3_nt: TGTGCCAGCAGCCAAGGTCTGAGTGGCGCGGGAGGGGTTCAGTACTTC
cdr3_aa: CASSQGLSGAGGVQYF

clone_size: .
j_call: TRBJ2-2
v_call: TRBV21-1
d_call: .
cdr3_nt: TGTGCCAGTAGAGGCAACGGCACCGGGGAGCTGTTTTTT
cdr3_aa: CASRGNGTGELFF

clone_size: .
j_call: TRBJ2-2
v_call: TRBV27
d_call: TRBD1
cdr3_nt: TGTGCCAGCAGTCCGCTAGGACAGGGCACCGGGGAGCTGTTTTTT
cdr3_aa: CASSPLGQGTGELFF

clone_size: .
j_call: TRBJ2-7
v_call: TRBV9
d_call: TRBD2
cdr3_nt: TGTGCCAGCAGCAGTGCGGGAGGGCCCCAAAGCTACGAGCAGTACTTC
cdr3_aa: CASSSAGGPQSYEQYF

clone_size: .
j_call: TRBJ2-7
v_call: TRBV5-5
d_call: .
cdr3_nt: TGTGCCAGCAGCTTGGTACTAGCCGGCAGGGAGCAGTACTTC
cdr3_aa: CASSLVLAGREQYF

clone_size: .
j_call: TRBJ2-5
v_call: TRBV2
d_call: TRBD2
cdr3_nt: TGTGCCAGCAGTGAAGGGTTCGGTAGCGGGGGGAAAGAGACCCAGTACTTC
cdr3_aa: CASSEGFGSGGKETQYF

clone_size: .
j_call: TRBJ2-7
v_call: TRBV7-8
d_call: TRBD2
cdr3_nt: TGTGCCAGCAGCTTACTAGCGGGTTCCTACGAGCAGTACTTC
cdr3_aa: CASSLLAGSYEQYF

clone_size: .
j_call: TRBJ2-5
v_call: TRBV4-3
d_call: .
cdr3_nt: TGCGCCAGCAGCCAAGATTACAAGGGGAGGCGGGCAGGTCCCGTTTCCCAAGAGACCCAGTACTTC
cdr3_aa: CASSQDYKGRRAGPVSQETQYF

clone_size: .
j_call: TRBJ2-2
v_call: TRBV7-3
d_call: TRBD2
cdr3_nt: TGTGCCAGCAGCATGACTAGCGGGAGGGCCGCCGGGGAGCTGTTTTTT
cdr3_aa: CASSMTSGRAAGELFF

clone_size: .
j_call: TRBJ1-5
v_call: TRBV4-1
d_call: .
cdr3_nt: TGCGCCAGCAGCACCCGGGAGGGTGCGAGCAATCAGCCCCAGCATTTT
cdr3_aa: CASSTREGASNQPQHF

clone_size: .
j_call: TRBJ1-4
v_call: TRBV2
d_call: .
cdr3_nt: TGTGCCAGCAGACAGGGCGGAGAAAAACTGTTTTTT
cdr3_aa: CASRQGGEKLFF

clone_size: .
j_call: TRBJ2-3
v_call: TRBV2
d_call: .
cdr3_nt: TGTGCCAGCAGTGAGTCGTATCCTACGCAGTATTTT
cdr3_aa: CASSESYPTQYF

clone_size: .
j_call: TRBJ1-6
v_call: TRBV9
d_call: TRBD1
cdr3_nt: TGTGCCAGCAGCGGGCGGACAGGGAATTCACCCCTCCACTTT
cdr3_aa: CASSGRTGNSPLHF

clone_size: few
j_call: TRBJ1-1
v_call: TRBV7-9
d_call: .
cdr3_nt: TGTGCCAGCAGCTTAGTGGCAAACACTGAAGCTTTCTTT
cdr3_aa: CASSLVANTEAFF

clone_size: .
j_call: TRBJ1-5
v_call: TRBV19
d_call: TRBD1
cdr3_nt: TGTGCCAGTAGTATAGGGGGACAGGGTAAGAACCAGCCCCAGCATTTT
cdr3_aa: CASSIGGQGKNQPQHF

clone_size: once
j_call: TRBJ1-1
v_call: TRBV7-3
d_call: .
cdr3_nt: TGTGCCAGCAGCCTCAATCCGGGGGAAAACACTGAAGCTTTCTTT
cdr3_aa: CASSLNPGENTEAFF

clone_size: .
j_call: TRBJ2-1
v_call: TRBV15
d_call: .
cdr3_nt: TGTGCCACCAGCAGAGATGGTCGGGGGATGGGGTACAATGAGCAGTTCTTC
cdr3_aa: CATSRDGRGMGYNEQFF

clone_size: .
j_call: TRBJ2-2
v_call: TRBV27
d_call: .
cdr3_nt: TGTGCCAGCAGCGGCGCCCGCAGGGCCAACACCGGGGAGCTGTTTTTT
cdr3_aa: CASSGARRANTGELFF

clone_size: .
j_call: TRBJ1-2
v_call: TRBV18
d_call: .
cdr3_nt: TGTGCCAGCTCCCGACGGGAGGGTGGCTACACCTTC
cdr3_aa: CASSRREGGYTF

clone_size: .
j_call: TRBJ1-1
v_call: TRBV5-8
d_call: TRBD1
cdr3_nt: TGTGCCAGCAGCTTGGATGCAGGGGGAAGGGGCACTGAAGCTTTCTTT
cdr3_aa: CASSLDAGGRGTEAFF

clone_size: few
j_call: TRBJ2-7
v_call: TRBV11-3
d_call: TRBD1
cdr3_nt: TGTGCCAGCAGCTTTACCAACAGGGGCGAGCAGTACTTC
cdr3_aa: CASSFTNRGEQYF

clone_size: .
j_call: TRBJ2-1
v_call: TRBV27
d_call: .
cdr3_nt: TGTGCCAGCAGTCCTGATTCGCGAGGGCAGTTCTTC
cdr3_aa: CASSPDSRGQFF

clone_size: .
j_call: TRBJ2-5
v_call: TRBV9
d_call: .
cdr3_nt: TGTGCCAGCAGCCCCCGGGGGGCGGGAGAGCAAGAGACCCAGTACTTC
cdr3_aa: CASSPRGAGEQETQYF

clone_size: .
j_call: TRBJ1-1
v_call: TRBV18
d_call: .
cdr3_nt: TGTGCCAGCTCACCATCGAGGGAGATGAACACTGAAGCTTTCTTT
cdr3_aa: CASSPSREMNTEAFF

clone_size: .
j_call: TRBJ2-1
v_call: TRBV5-4
d_call: .
cdr3_nt: TGTGCCAGCAGCTTGTCGGGAGCGGGTTCCTACAATGAGCAGTTCTTC
cdr3_aa: CASSLSGAGSYNEQFF

clone_size: once
j_call: TRBJ2-7
v_call: TRBV4-1
d_call: .
cdr3_nt: TGCGCCAGCAGCCCGAGCGGGCCAAACCCCTACGAGCAGTACTTC
cdr3_aa: CASSPSGPNPYEQYF

clone_size: .
j_call: TRBJ1-2
v_call: TRBV18
d_call: .
cdr3_nt: TGTGCCAGCTCACCAAGAGGGGGGGCAGATGATGGCTACACCTTC
cdr3_aa: CASSPRGGADDGYTF

clone_size: .
j_call: TRBJ1-3
v_call: TRBV19
d_call: .
cdr3_nt: TGTGCCAGCGGATGGAGGGGCCTTGGAAACACCATATATTTT
cdr3_aa: CASGWRGLGNTIYF

clone_size: .
j_call: TRBJ2-7
v_call: TRBV6-6
d_call: .
cdr3_nt: TGTGCCAGCAGTTACGCCGCAACAGGCCTCAACGAGCAGTACTTC
cdr3_aa: CASSYAATGLNEQYF

clone_size: .
j_call: TRBJ1-2
v_call: TRBV2
d_call: .
cdr3_nt: TGTGCCAGCAGCTCCCAACCCCTAATCTATGGCTACACCTTC
cdr3_aa: CASSSQPLIYGYTF